These T cell receptor beta chains were read from a single sample in a study of T-cell reconstitution after alpha-beta-depleted transplantation in children. MiXCR was run by TCRdb on the PCR reads, yielding one entry per CDR3 protein. The sample carries 100,000 or so distinct CDR3 sequences, roughly an eighth recorded once. Source: PBMCs from the stem cell graft donor, taken from the stem cell graft. The receptors here all came from a human donor who donated a stem cell graft to a child with inherited bone marrow failure. Both conserved end residues are part of each CDR3. The order of the fields is J gene, V gene, CDR3 length, CDR3 protein.

J gene: TRBJ2-2; V gene: TRBV12-5; CDR3 length: 15; CDR3 protein: CASGPDSLGTGELFF
J gene: TRBJ2-7; V gene: TRBV12-3/TRBV12-4; CDR3 length: 15; CDR3 protein: CASSADVGQEYEQYF
J gene: TRBJ1-5; V gene: TRBV20-1; CDR3 length: 13; CDR3 protein: CSAGRQGSQPQHF
J gene: TRBJ2-1; V gene: TRBV5-1; CDR3 length: 13; CDR3 protein: CASSLAFHNEQFF
J gene: TRBJ2-2; V gene: TRBV27; CDR3 length: 16; CDR3 protein: CASSSFLAGGTGELFF
J gene: TRBJ2-2; V gene: TRBV7-2; CDR3 length: 14; CDR3 protein: CASSFGPAEGELFF
J gene: TRBJ2-7; V gene: TRBV28; CDR3 length: 14; CDR3 protein: CASSLLTESYEQYF
J gene: TRBJ2-3; V gene: TRBV30; CDR3 length: 14; CDR3 protein: CAWSTGQSTDTQYF
J gene: TRBJ2-6; V gene: TRBV7-2; CDR3 length: 17; CDR3 protein: CASSQRGGTSGANVLTF
J gene: TRBJ2-5; V gene: TRBV5-1; CDR3 length: 13; CDR3 protein: CASSWEGRETQYF
J gene: TRBJ2-5; V gene: TRBV7-2; CDR3 length: 15; CDR3 protein: CASSLLGQGEETQYF
J gene: TRBJ1-1; V gene: TRBV18; CDR3 length: 16; CDR3 protein: CASSPTGVPMNTEAFF
J gene: TRBJ2-1; V gene: TRBV29-1; CDR3 length: 17; CDR3 protein: CSGLLAGGTISYNEQFF
J gene: TRBJ2-6; V gene: TRBV5-1; CDR3 length: 14; CDR3 protein: CASRDSSGANVLTF
J gene: TRBJ2-7; V gene: TRBV20-1; CDR3 length: 14; CDR3 protein: CSADRRGRGYEQYF
J gene: TRBJ1-1; V gene: TRBV5-1; CDR3 length: 14; CDR3 protein: CASSFDRPNTEAFF
J gene: TRBJ2-7; V gene: TRBV5-1; CDR3 length: 15; CDR3 protein: CASSLGRQGDDEQYF
J gene: TRBJ2-1; V gene: TRBV6-5; CDR3 length: 12; CDR3 protein: CASRDPYNEQFF
J gene: TRBJ2-1; V gene: TRBV4-1; CDR3 length: 17; CDR3 protein: CASSQDPASGTYNEQFF
J gene: TRBJ1-2; V gene: TRBV20-1; CDR3 length: 12; CDR3 protein: CSFWGQGDGYTF
J gene: TRBJ1-1; V gene: TRBV20-1; CDR3 length: 13; CDR3 protein: CSATGQVNTEAFF
J gene: TRBJ1-2; V gene: TRBV7-2; CDR3 length: 16; CDR3 protein: CASSLAGLGANYGYTF
J gene: TRBJ2-3; V gene: TRBV28; CDR3 length: 13; CDR3 protein: CASREGLLMTQYF
J gene: TRBJ2-7; V gene: TRBV6-1; CDR3 length: 16; CDR3 protein: CATAVSLAGVKYEQYF
J gene: TRBJ1-5; V gene: TRBV10-3; CDR3 length: 14; CDR3 protein: CAISESGPNQPQHF
J gene: TRBJ2-2; V gene: TRBV5-1; CDR3 length: 12; CDR3 protein: CASRQNTGELFF
J gene: TRBJ2-2; V gene: TRBV6-1; CDR3 length: 15; CDR3 protein: CASSEPDRHTGELFF
J gene: TRBJ1-5; V gene: TRBV28; CDR3 length: 17; CDR3 protein: CASNRSPIKRGNQPQHF
J gene: TRBJ2-1; V gene: TRBV4-2; CDR3 length: 16; CDR3 protein: CASSQVSGGPHNEQFF